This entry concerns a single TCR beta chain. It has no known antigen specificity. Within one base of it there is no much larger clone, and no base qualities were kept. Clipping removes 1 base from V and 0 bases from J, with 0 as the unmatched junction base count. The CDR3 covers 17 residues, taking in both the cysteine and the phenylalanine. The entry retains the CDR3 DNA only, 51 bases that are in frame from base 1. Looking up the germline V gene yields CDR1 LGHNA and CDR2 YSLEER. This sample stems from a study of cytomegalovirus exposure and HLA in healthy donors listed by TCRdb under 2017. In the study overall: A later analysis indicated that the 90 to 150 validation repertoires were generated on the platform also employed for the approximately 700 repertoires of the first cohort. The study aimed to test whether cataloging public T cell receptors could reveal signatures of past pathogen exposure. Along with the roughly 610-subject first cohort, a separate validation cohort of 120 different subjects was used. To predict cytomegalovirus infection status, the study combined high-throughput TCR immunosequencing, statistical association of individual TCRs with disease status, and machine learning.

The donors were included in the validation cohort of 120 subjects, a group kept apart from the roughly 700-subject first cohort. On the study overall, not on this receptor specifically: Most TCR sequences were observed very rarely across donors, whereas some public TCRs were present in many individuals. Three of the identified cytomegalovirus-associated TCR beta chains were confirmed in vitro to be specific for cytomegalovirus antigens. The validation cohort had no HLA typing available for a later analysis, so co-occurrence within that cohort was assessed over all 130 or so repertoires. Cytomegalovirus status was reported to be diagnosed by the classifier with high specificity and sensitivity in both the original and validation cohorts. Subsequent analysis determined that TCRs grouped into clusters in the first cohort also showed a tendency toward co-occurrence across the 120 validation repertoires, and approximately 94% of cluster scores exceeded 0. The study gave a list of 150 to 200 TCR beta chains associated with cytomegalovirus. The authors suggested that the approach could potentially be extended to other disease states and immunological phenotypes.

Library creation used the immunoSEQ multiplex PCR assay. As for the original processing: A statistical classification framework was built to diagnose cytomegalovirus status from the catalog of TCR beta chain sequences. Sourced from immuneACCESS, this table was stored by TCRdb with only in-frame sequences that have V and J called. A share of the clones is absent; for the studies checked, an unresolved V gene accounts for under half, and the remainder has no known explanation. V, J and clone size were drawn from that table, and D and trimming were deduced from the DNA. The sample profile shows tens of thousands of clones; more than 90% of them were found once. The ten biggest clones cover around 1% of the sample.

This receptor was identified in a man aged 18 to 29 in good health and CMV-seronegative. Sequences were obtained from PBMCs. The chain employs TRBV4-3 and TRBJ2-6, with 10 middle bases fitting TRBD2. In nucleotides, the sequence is TGCGCCAGCAGCCAAGGGACTAGCGGCTCTGGGGCCAACGTCCTGACTTTC. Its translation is CASSQGTSGSGANVLTF.